This TCR beta chain is drawn from a study of cytomegalovirus exposure and HLA in healthy donors. Study-wide results and limits: In vitro checks showed that a few CMV-associated chains really do target CMV antigens. Cytomegalovirus-associated status was assigned to roughly 160 TCR beta chains.

The method was immunoSEQ multiplex PCR; TCRdb's version includes in-frame clones alone and lacks a portion of them. This repertoire shows 210,000 or so clones, around 88% found once; its top ten account for over 2.5%. This CDR3 has 14 amino acids. Germline CDR1 reads MNHEY; CDR2 reads SMNVEV (reference sequence). V shed 5 bases and J 2 bases; nucleotides not matched to a gene: 5. Concerning this clone itself: Its cognate antigen is unknown.

The sample was PBMCs. V gene TRBV27 combines with J gene TRBJ2-7; 8 positions agree with TRBD1. This TCR came from a woman aged 18-35 years in good health and CMV-seronegative. The CDR3 DNA is TGTGCCAGCAGTCCCTGGACAGGGACCTACGAGCAGTACTTC. Translated: CASSPWTGTYEQYF.